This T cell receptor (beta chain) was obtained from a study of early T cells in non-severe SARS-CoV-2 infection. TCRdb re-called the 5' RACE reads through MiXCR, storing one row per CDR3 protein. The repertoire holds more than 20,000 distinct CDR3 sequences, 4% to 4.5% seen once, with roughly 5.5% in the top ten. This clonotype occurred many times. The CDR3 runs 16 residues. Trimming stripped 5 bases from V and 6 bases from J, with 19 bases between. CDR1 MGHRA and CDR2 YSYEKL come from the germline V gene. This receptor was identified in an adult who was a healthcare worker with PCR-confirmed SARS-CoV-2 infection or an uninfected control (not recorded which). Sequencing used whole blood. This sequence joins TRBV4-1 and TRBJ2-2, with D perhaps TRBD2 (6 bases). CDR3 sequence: CASSDRKGGMAGELFF. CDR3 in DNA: TGCGCCAGCAGCGATAGAAAGGGAGGAATGGCCGGGGAGCTGTTTTTT.